This TCR beta chain was identified in a study of neurological immune-mediated disorders. The V and J ends lost 4 bases and 12 bases, in that order; junction bases with no gene match: 18. CDR3 size: 15 residues. Germline CDR1 SGHRS, CDR2 YFSETQ. Unsorted libraries were prepared from 2 million PBMCs that had been stored at -80 C. This clonotype was detected many times. As yet, its antigen is unknown. Study-level results: Private repertoires in all groups were suggested by the absence of shared CDR3 amino acid sequences among expanded clones across subjects.

The authors obtained over 170 million TCR-beta sequences from 15-18 subjects per sequencing run. Using its own MiXCR run on the 5' RACE reads, TCRdb lists one record per CDR3 protein. This table has under 80,000 distinct CDR3 sequences, 13% to 15% appearing once. V and J are TRBV5-1 and TRBJ1-2; 7 nucleotides align to TRBD1. Sequencing was done on a sample of PBMCs. The sequence was obtained from a woman aged 45-65 years in good health. The CDR3: CASSPGDSLQVENTF. The CDR3 coding sequence is TGCGCCAGCAGCCCGGGGGACAGCCTACAGGTCGAGAACACCTTC.